The present T cell receptor (beta chain) was sequenced within a study of cytomegalovirus exposure and HLA in healthy donors. This table comes from immunoSEQ multiplex PCR, and its TCRdb copy is limited to in-frame clones, with some not included. There are some 290,000 clones in the sample; 88% occur only once, and more than 0.95% lies in the top ten. Separate from the roughly 700-subject first cohort was the approximately 120-subject validation cohort, to which the donors belonged. The source material was PBMCs. This receptor was identified in a young man in good health and CMV-seronegative.

The CDR3 sequence is CASSVGASTYEQYF. CDR3 nucleotide sequence: TGTGCCAGCAGCGTAGGGGCATCGACCTACGAGCAGTACTTC. This sequence joins TRBV9 and TRBJ2-7; unclear D gene. CDR3 length: 14 residues. Per the germline V gene, CDR1 is SGDLS and CDR2 is YYNGEE. Trimming cost V 0 bases and J 2 bases, with 9 bases left between them.